These T cell receptor beta chains were read from a single sample in a study of blood T cell repertoires in COVID-19. The assay was immunoSEQ multiplex PCR, and TCRdb's table has in-frame clones only and misses some. This sample has 150,000 to 200,000 clones, with roughly 87% found just once. Sequenced input: PBMCs or T cells enriched from blood (not recorded which). These receptors were taken from a woman aged 30 to 39 who had recovered from COVID-19. The CDR3 runs from the conserved cysteine through the conserved F or W. The D gene is left open where the match is weak. The size field is filled for only some rows; it gives once, few, many or a size class.

>NA|TRBV2|TRBJ1-2|NA
CASSVLRDRGDGYTF
TGTGCCAGCAGTGTTCTTCGTGATAGAGGAGATGGCTACACCTTC
>NA|TRBV20-1|TRBJ1-3|NA
CSASPGVFGNTIYF
TGCAGTGCTAGTCCCGGGGTCTTTGGAAACACCATATATTTT
>NA|TRBV11-3|TRBJ2-3|NA
CASSPEGADTQYF
TGTGCCAGCAGCCCAGAGGGTGCAGATACGCAGTATTTT
>NA|TRBV21-1|TRBJ2-2|NA
CASSKVWRALRSTGELFF
TGTGCCAGCAGCAAAGTGTGGCGGGCCCTGAGGAGCACCGGGGAGCTGTTTTTT
>TRBD1|TRBV19|TRBJ1-2|NA
CASSMGQLYGYTF
TGTGCCAGTAGTATGGGACAGCTCTATGGCTACACCTTC
>TRBD1|TRBV7-6|TRBJ2-2|NA
CASSLEPRRGRTGELFF
TGTGCCAGCAGCTTAGAGCCGAGAAGGGGGCGGACCGGGGAGCTGTTTTTT
>NA|TRBV30|TRBJ1-5|NA
CAWSVRQGQPQHF
TGTGCCTGGAGTGTAAGGCAGGGCCAGCCCCAGCATTTT
>NA|TRBV11-3|TRBJ2-1|NA
CASSLSSNEQFF
TGTGCCAGCAGCCTTAGCAGCAATGAGCAGTTCTTC
>NA|TRBV6-2/TRBV6-3|TRBJ2-1|few
CASSYGSEQFF
TGTGCCAGCAGTTACGGCTCCGAGCAGTTCTTC
>NA|TRBV5-1|TRBJ2-5|NA
CASSLADQETQYF
TGCGCCAGCAGCTTGGCAGATCAAGAGACCCAGTACTTC
>NA|TRBV5-1|TRBJ2-2|NA
CASCLMAGSDTGELFF
TGCGCCAGCTGCCTAATGGCGGGATCAGACACCGGGGAGCTGTTTTTT
>NA|TRBV2|TRBJ1-5|NA
CASTNSFYQPQHF
TGTGCCAGCACCAACAGCTTTTATCAGCCCCAGCATTTT
>NA|TRBV27|TRBJ2-6|NA
CASSLVEGSGANVLTF
TGTGCCAGCAGTTTAGTTGAGGGCTCTGGGGCCAACGTCCTGACTTTC
>TRBD2|TRBV4-1|TRBJ2-1|NA
CASSRRLAGTYNEQFF
TGCGCCAGCAGCCGCCGACTAGCGGGGACCTACAATGAGCAGTTCTTC
>NA|TRBV14|TRBJ2-4|NA
CASSPHLDSAQYF
TGTGCCAGCAGCCCTCATCTCGACAGCGCACAGTACTTC
>NA|TRBV4-1|TRBJ2-5|NA
CASSRWQADQETQYF
TGCGCCAGCAGCCGATGGCAGGCTGACCAAGAGACCCAGTACTTC
>TRBD1|TRBV29-1|TRBJ2-1|NA
CSVGRGQGYNEQFF
TGCAGCGTTGGGAGGGGACAGGGATACAATGAGCAGTTCTTC
>TRBD1|TRBV2|TRBJ1-4|NA
CASSRYRGTTNEKLFF
TGTGCCAGCAGCCGTTACAGGGGGACCACTAATGAAAAACTGTTTTTT
>TRBD2|TRBV7-3|TRBJ2-2|NA
CASSSSGNAGELFF
TGTGCCAGCAGCTCTAGCGGGAACGCCGGGGAGCTGTTTTTT
>TRBD1|TRBV15|TRBJ1-4|NA
CATSRDRLTGGNEKLFF
TGTGCCACCAGCAGAGATCGCTTGACAGGGGGTAATGAAAAACTGTTTTTT
>TRBD2|TRBV5-1|TRBJ2-3|NA
CASSLSGGTASTQYF
TGCGCCAGCAGCTTGTCGGGGGGGACCGCTAGTACGCAGTATTTT
>TRBD1|TRBV12-3/TRBV12-4|TRBJ2-1|NA
CASSPGQYNEQFF
TGTGCCAGCAGCCCGGGACAGTACAATGAGCAGTTCTTC
>TRBD1|TRBV11-3|TRBJ2-5|NA
CASSLGLAGGFVETQYF
TGTGCCAGCAGCTTGGGGCTGGCAGGGGGCTTTGTAGAGACCCAGTACTTC
>TRBD1|TRBV18|TRBJ1-1|NA
CASSLSGQLNTEAFF
TGTGCCAGCTCACTCTCGGGACAGCTGAACACTGAAGCTTTCTTT
>TRBD2|TRBV7-8|TRBJ2-1|NA
CASSRSGPSYNEQFF
TGTGCCAGCAGTCGTAGCGGGCCCTCCTACAATGAGCAGTTCTTC